Below are 28 T cell receptor beta chains sequenced from a single sample in a study of OX40 agonist ivuxolimab in advanced cancers. The method was the immunoSEQ multiplex PCR assay. TCRdb limited this immuneACCESS table to in-frame rearrangements with V and J called. A share of clones is missing; checked studies link under half to unresolved V genes, and the rest is unexplained. This sample gives 68,000 or so clones in total; around 93% of them show up just once. The top ten hold more than 1% of the sample. The starting material was CD4+ or CD8+ T cells sorted from blood, obtained in a trial of the OX40 agonist ivuxolimab. Source of these receptors: an adult with an advanced solid tumor such as melanoma, head and neck, liver or kidney cancer.

The chain combines TRBV19 with TRBJ1-1; D is possibly TRBD1 (5 bases). CDR1 LNHDA and CDR2 SQIVND come from the germline V gene (reference sequence). V was pared by 0 bases and J by 0 bases, with 8 bases between. There are 15 residues in the CDR3. CDR3 in amino acids: CASSIDRAMNTEAFF. In nucleotides, the CDR3 is TGTGCCAGTAGTATAGACAGGGCAATGAACACTGAAGCTTTCTTT.

This clone was recorded once. The chain recombines TRBV7-9 with TRBJ1-3, with D possibly being TRBD1 (6 bases). The CDR3 extends over 15 amino acids. Looked up from germline, CDR1 is SEHNR and CDR2 is FQNEAQ (reference sequence). Trimming left V 8 bases short and J 0 bases short, with 14 bases between. Written as DNA, the CDR3 is TGTGCCAGCGCGGGGGGCAGCTTCTCTGGAAACACCATATATTTT. This sequence encodes CASAGGSFSGNTIYF.

The chain uses TRBV9 and TRBJ1-1; D is possibly TRBD1 (5 bases). This CDR3 comprises 16 residues. Trimming shortened V by 0 bases and J by 0 bases, and 12 bases separated the two germline ends. From germline, CDR1 is SGDLS and CDR2 YYNGEE. The CDR3 spells CASSVVRGTMNTEAFF. DNA for the CDR3: TGTGCCAGCAGCGTAGTTAGGGGAACCATGAACACTGAAGCTTTCTTT.

The chain has TRBV5-4 and TRBJ2-3; D perhaps matches TRBD1 (5 bases). This CDR3 has 16 residues. Per the germline V gene, CDR1 is SGHNT and CDR2 is YYREEE (reference sequence). V was clipped by 0 bases and J by 2 bases, with 13 bases between them. For the CDR3, the DNA is TGTGCCAGCAGCTTGGGACAGCCCCATCCCACAGATACGCAGTATTTT. Protein sequence: CASSLGQPHPTDTQYF.

The chain couples TRBV6-1 to TRBJ1-2; 8 nucleotides align to TRBD1. This CDR3 is 14 amino acids long. The V gene's germline CDR1 is MNHNS and CDR2 SASEGT. V was clipped by 10 bases and J by 3 bases; unmatched bases: 10. For the CDR3, the DNA is TGTGCCACCCAGGGGGACAGGATAGACTATGGCTACACCTTC. Translation: CATQGDRIDYGYTF.

The chain has TRBV9 and TRBJ2-5; D is undetermined. CDR1 SGDLS and CDR2 YYNGEE come from the germline V gene. The CDR3 runs 16 residues. The ends were cut back, 4 bases at V and 2 bases at J, with 18 bases in the middle. CDR3 bases: TGTGCCAGCAGCCCCGGGTCGTTAGCTCTTCAAGAGACCCAGTACTTC. Translated: CASSPGSLALQETQYF.

This clone was observed a handful of times. CDR3 bases: TGTGCCAGCATGGGACAAATGAACACTGAAGCTTTCTTT. Protein product: CASMGQMNTEAFF. J is TRBJ1-1 and V is TRBV14; the D gene is possibly TRBD1 (6 bases). Trimming cost V 7 bases and J 0 bases, with 9 bases left between them. The CDR3 runs to 13 residues. Germline V gives CDR1 SGHDN, CDR2 FVKESK.

The rearrangement uses TRBV6-4 and TRBJ2-7; D call uncertain. V was trimmed by 5 bases and J by 2 bases, leaving 16 bases between them. Germline V gene lookup returns CDR1 MRHNA and CDR2 SNTAGT. The length of the CDR3 is 15 residues. Here the CDR3 reads CASSLELSGAYEQYF. The CDR3 DNA reads as TGTGCCAGCAGTCTCGAACTCTCGGGCGCCTACGAGCAGTACTTC.

The chain recombines TRBV7-3 with TRBJ2-7; 7 nucleotides agree with TRBD1. The ends lost 5 bases at V and 2 bases at J; junction bases unmatched: 6. Germline CDR1 is SGHTA and CDR2 is FQGTGA. The CDR3 consists of 14 residues. CDR3 amino acids: CASSPRQGAYEQYF. The CDR3 bases are TGTGCCAGCAGCCCCCGACAGGGCGCCTACGAGCAGTACTTC.

The chain links TRBV5-1 to TRBJ1-4; TRBD1 agrees at 10 bases. CDR3 length equals 15 residues. Germline V gene data show CDR1 as SGHRS and CDR2 as YFSETQ. Germline trimming cut 4 bases from V and 7 bases from J; bases unmatched to any gene: 7. CDR3 DNA: TGCGCCAGCAGCCCCAAGACAGGGGGCCGTGAAAAACTGTTTTTT. Amino acid sequence: CASSPKTGGREKLFF.

The chain carries TRBV6-1 and TRBJ1-6, with 9 bases fitting TRBD1. This CDR3 has 14 residues. The V and J ends lost 6 bases and 7 bases, in that order; junction bases with no gene match: 4. CDR1 MNHNS and CDR2 SASEGT come from the germline V gene. The CDR3 loop is CASSQGQGNSPLHF. In DNA, the CDR3 is TGTGCCAGCAGCCAGGGACAGGGAAATTCACCCCTCCACTTT.

The gene calls are TRBV19 and TRBJ1-2, with D unclear. The CDR3 runs 13 residues. Trimming removed 5 bases from V and 5 bases from J, with 12 bases in between. Per germline, CDR1 LNHDA and CDR2 SQIVND (reference sequence). The CDR3 DNA sequence: TGTGCCAGTAGTGAGAAAGTCTATTATGGCTACACCTTC. This sequence encodes CASSEKVYYGYTF.

The rearrangement joins TRBV7-9 to TRBJ2-3; D is tentatively TRBD1 or TRBD2 (5 bases each). This CDR3 contains 15 residues. Looked up from germline, CDR1 is SEHNR and CDR2 is FQNEAQ (reference sequence). The germline V and J ends were trimmed by 4 bases and 2 bases, with 13 bases remaining between them. This CDR3 reads CASSSGTDFTDTQYF. The CDR3 DNA is TGTGCCAGCAGCTCCGGGACCGATTTCACAGATACGCAGTATTTT.

The chain employs TRBV15 and TRBJ2-7, with TRBD1 matching 7 bases. Germline V gives CDR1 LNHNV, CDR2 YYDKDF (reference sequence). Unmatched junction bases numbered 6, after V lost 2 bases and J lost 5 bases. CDR3 size: 14 residues. The CDR3 nucleotides read TGTGCCACCAGCAGAATTCAGGGGGTAAACGAGCAGTACTTC. This encodes CATSRIQGVNEQYF.

The chain recombines TRBV18 with TRBJ1-1; 8 bases are a match to TRBD1. The trim removed 1 base at V and 3 bases at J, leaving 4 bases unmatched. Germline V CDR1 and CDR2: KGHSH, LQKENI. The CDR3 consists of 15 residues. CDR3 sequence reads: CASSPLTGVDTEAFF. Here the CDR3 DNA reads TGTGCCAGCTCACCACTGACAGGGGTGGACACTGAAGCTTTCTTT.

This rearrangement joins TRBV11-3 to TRBJ2-7; tentatively, D is TRBD2 (5 bases). Germline CDR1 and CDR2: SGHNT and YENEEA. Trimming took 6 bases from V and 3 from J, leaving 9 bases between them. CDR3 length: 12 residues. In DNA form, the CDR3 reads TGTGCCAGCAGTCGCACTAGCTACGAGCAGTACTTC. Its translation: CASSRTSYEQYF.

J is TRBJ2-7 and V is TRBV30; 8 positions agree with TRBD2. The germline gives CDR1 GTSNPN, CDR2 SVGIG (reference sequence). The trim removed 3 bases at V and 1 base at J, leaving 5 bases unmatched. CDR3 size: 14 residues. CDR3 protein: CAWSPGGVSYEQYF. CDR3 nucleotide sequence: TGTGCCTGGAGCCCCGGGGGGGTGTCCTACGAGCAGTACTTC.

This clone has just one count. The chain employs TRBV19 and TRBJ1-6; the D gene is possibly TRBD1 (5 bases). The CDR3 runs to 15 residues. V was cut by 4 bases and J by 7 bases, with 14 bases left in between. The germline V gene has CDR1 LNHDA and CDR2 SQIVND (reference sequence). CDR3 sequence (DNA): TGTGCCAGTAGTACGGTATGGGGGGGAAATTCACCCCTCCACTTT. Translating gives CASSTVWGGNSPLHF.

This chain connects TRBV5-1 to TRBJ2-1; D gene uncertain. Trimming shortened V by 2 bases and J by 7 bases, and 10 bases separated the two germline ends. CDR3 length: 13 amino acids. Germline V gene lookup returns CDR1 SGHRS and CDR2 YFSETQ. The CDR3 DNA reads TGCGCCAGCAGCTTCCTAATAGGGAATGAGCAGTTCTTC. It translates to CASSFLIGNEQFF.

The gene calls are TRBV5-1 and TRBJ2-3, with 8 bases that match TRBD2. Germline V CDR1 and CDR2: SGHRS, YFSETQ. With 0 bases clipped from V and 2 bases from J, the junction kept 8 bases outside the gene matches. The CDR3 is 17 residues long. Here the CDR3 DNA reads TGCGCCAGCAGCTTGGGCTTAGCGGGGTTACCCACAGATACGCAGTATTTT. It is translated as CASSLGLAGLPTDTQYF.

The chain has TRBV18 and TRBJ2-1; TRBD2 agrees at 9 bases. The CDR3 extends over 16 amino acids. In germline, CDR1 is KGHSH, CDR2 LQKENI. The V gene end was trimmed by 2 bases and the J gene end by 7 bases; junction bases not matched to a gene: 9. DNA for the CDR3: TGTGCCAGCTCACCAGATTGGCGGGGGGGCCAGAATGAGCAGTTCTTC. As protein: CASSPDWRGGQNEQFF.

The rearrangement links TRBV9 to TRBJ2-2; tentatively, D is TRBD2 (5 bases). Trimming pared 0 bases from V and 4 bases from J, leaving 10 bases between. This CDR3 spans 15 amino acids. CDR1 and CDR2 from the germline V gene are SGDLS and YYNGEE. The CDR3 DNA is TGTGCCAGCAGCGTAGTCTCGGCGGGCACCGGGGAGCTGTTTTTT. This gives the protein CASSVVSAGTGELFF.

V is TRBV2 and J is TRBJ1-4; D might be TRBD1 (5 bases). CDR1 and CDR2 from the germline V gene are SNHLY and FYNNEI. Trimming shortened V by 2 bases and J by 8 bases, and 9 bases separated the two germline ends. This CDR3 has 13 amino acids. The CDR3 loop is CASSEQGNEKLFF. The CDR3, as DNA: TGTGCCAGCAGTGAACAGGGCAACGAAAAACTGTTTTTT.

V and J are TRBV5-4 and TRBJ2-7, with 7 positions matching TRBD2. Trimming at V came to 4 bases and at J to 3 bases, leaving 10 bases not matched to a gene. This CDR3 has 15 amino acids. Germline loops: CDR1 SGHNT, CDR2 YYREEE (reference sequence). CDR3 protein: CASSPGGGRSYEQYF. CDR3 nucleotides: TGTGCCAGCAGCCCCGGGGGAGGGCGAAGCTACGAGCAGTACTTC.

The chain combines TRBV30 with TRBJ1-2; D uncertain. Trimming stripped 2 bases from V and 2 bases from J, with 12 bases between. There are 14 residues in the CDR3. Germline V gives CDR1 GTSNPN, CDR2 SVGIG (reference sequence). CDR3: CAWSFSLLNYGYTF. The CDR3 DNA reads TGTGCCTGGAGTTTCAGCCTTTTAAACTATGGCTACACCTTC.

V and J are TRBV7-9 and TRBJ2-2; perhaps TRBD1 as D (5 bases). The germline V gene encodes CDR1 SEHNR and CDR2 FQNEAQ (reference sequence). Trimming removed 3 bases at V and 1 base at J, with 9 bases between. This CDR3 spans 15 amino acids. CDR3 region: CASSLDNLNTGELFF. Written as DNA, the CDR3 is TGTGCCAGCAGCTTGGACAACTTGAACACCGGGGAGCTGTTTTTT.

The table lists this clone with a count of one. The chain employs TRBV6-1 and TRBJ2-1; D possibly corresponds to TRBD2 (6 bases). Germline CDR1 reads MNHNS; CDR2 reads SASEGT. Deletions cut 3 bases from V and 1 base from J, with 16 bases between. The CDR3 is 17 residues long. The CDR3 is CASSESPGVQSYNEQFF. DNA for the CDR3: TGTGCCAGCAGTGAGAGCCCGGGAGTCCAGTCCTACAATGAGCAGTTCTTC.

V is TRBV4-2 and J is TRBJ2-7, with TRBD2 matching over 7 bases. This CDR3 contains 14 residues. Looked up from germline, CDR1 is LGHNA and CDR2 is YNFKEQ. Trimming removed 4 bases from V and 2 bases from J; junction bases left unmatched: 5. The CDR3: CASSPGGGTYEQYF. CDR3 in DNA: TGTGCCAGCAGCCCGGGAGGAGGAACCTACGAGCAGTACTTC.